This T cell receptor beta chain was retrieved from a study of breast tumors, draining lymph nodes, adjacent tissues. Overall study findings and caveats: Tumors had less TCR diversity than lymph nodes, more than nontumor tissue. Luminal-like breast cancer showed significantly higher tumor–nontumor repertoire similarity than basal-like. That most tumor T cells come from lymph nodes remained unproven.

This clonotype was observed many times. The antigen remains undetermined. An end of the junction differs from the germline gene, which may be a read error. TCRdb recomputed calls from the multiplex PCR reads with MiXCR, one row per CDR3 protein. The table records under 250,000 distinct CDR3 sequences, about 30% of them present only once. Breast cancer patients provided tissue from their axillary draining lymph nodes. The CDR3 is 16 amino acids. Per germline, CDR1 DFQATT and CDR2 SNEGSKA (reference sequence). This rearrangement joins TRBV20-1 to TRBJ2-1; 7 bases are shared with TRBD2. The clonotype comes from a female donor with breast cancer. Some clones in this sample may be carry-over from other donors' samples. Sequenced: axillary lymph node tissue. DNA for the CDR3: TGCAGTGCTAGAGCTCCTGGCGGGAGCCGCTACACTGAGCAGTTCTTC. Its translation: CSARAPGGSRYTEQFF.